Listed here is a single T cell receptor (beta chain). Unique molecular identifiers tagged the TCRbeta library. TCRdb analysed the PCR reads with MiXCR anew, one entry per CDR3 protein. The sample lists 400,000 to 500,000 distinct CDR3 sequences, 11% occurring once. Germline CDR1 and CDR2: MGHRA and YSYEKL. J was trimmed by 8 bases and V by 1 base; bases with no gene match: 8. This CDR3 is 15 amino acids long. This sample is part of a study of T-cell reconstitution after alpha-beta-depleted transplantation in children. The sample in question was PBMCs from the stem cell graft donor, obtained from the stem cell graft. The receptor's source is a human donor who donated a stem cell graft to a child with acute myeloid leukemia. V is TRBV4-1 and J is TRBJ2-1; 7 bases align to TRBD2. CDR3 sequence reads: CASSQAIGGMDEQFF. The CDR3 nucleotides are TGCGCCAGCAGCCAAGCGATCGGGGGGATGGATGAGCAGTTCTTC.